Listed here are 24 T cell receptor beta chains from one sample, sequenced in a study of T cell responses to AZD1222 COVID-19 vaccine. Assay used: immunoSEQ multiplex PCR; TCRdb lists only in-frame clones, some missing. The repertoire has 70,000 or so clones, over 75% of them found once; the top ten carry less than 25%. Sample: peripheral blood, taken on day 0 of AZD1222 vaccination. These receptors were collected from an adult in good health.

This clone appeared a single time. The chain carries TRBV2 and TRBJ2-7; 12 positions match TRBD1. The CDR3 length is 14 residues. V dropped 7 bases and J dropped 7; count of bases not matched to a gene: 8. Germline V gene data show CDR1 as SNHLY and CDR2 as FYNNEI. DNA for the CDR3: TGTGCCAGCACTTCCGGGACAGGGGGCTGGGAGCAGTACTTC. Its protein product is CASTSGTGGWEQYF.

This clone was seen a handful of times. This rearrangement joins TRBV19 to TRBJ1-6; D gene ambiguous. The CDR3 runs 16 residues. CDR1 LNHDA and CDR2 SQIVND come from the germline V gene (reference sequence). The V and J ends lost 0 bases and 8 bases respectively, with 14 bases between them. The CDR3 region is CASSIDRMQRDSPLHF. DNA for the CDR3: TGTGCCAGTAGTATAGATCGGATGCAGCGGGATTCACCCCTCCACTTT.

The J gene is TRBJ2-3, the V gene TRBV24-1, with D unresolved. This CDR3 is 15 amino acids long. Germline V CDR1 and CDR2: KGHDR, SFDVKD. Trimming removed 4 bases at V and 0 bases at J, with 10 bases between. CDR3 loop: CATSDRSDSTDTQYF. CDR3 bases: TGTGCCACCAGTGACAGGTCCGATAGCACAGATACGCAGTATTTT.

V and J are TRBV5-1 and TRBJ1-2, with 7 positions matching TRBD1. The trim removed 1 base at V and 6 bases at J, leaving 3 bases unmatched. Germline CDR1 SGHRS, CDR2 YFSETQ. This CDR3 contains 13 residues. The CDR3 sequence: CASSLTGADGYTF. For the CDR3, the DNA is TGCGCCAGCAGCTTGACAGGGGCGGATGGCTACACCTTC.

This chain connects TRBV6-2 or TRBV6-3 to TRBJ2-7, with 15 bases lining up with TRBD2. Trimming removed 0 bases from V and 5 bases from J; junction bases left unmatched: 5. This CDR3 is built from 17 residues. In germline, CDR1 is MNHEY, CDR2 SVGEGT. CDR3 protein: CASSYSRTSGGAHEQYF. CDR3 coding DNA: TGTGCCAGCAGTTACTCCCGGACTAGCGGGGGGGCCCACGAGCAGTACTTC.

The V call is TRBV4-2, the J call TRBJ1-2; D gene ambiguous. Deletions cut 0 bases from V and 1 base from J, with 0 bases between. This CDR3 spans 12 amino acids. The germline V gene has CDR1 LGHNA and CDR2 YNFKEQ. CDR3 DNA: TGTGCCAGCAGCCAAGATAACTATGGCTACACCTTC. Protein product: CASSQDNYGYTF.

This chain connects TRBV7-2 to TRBJ2-7; TRBD1 agrees at 10 bases. Germline CDR1 reads SGHTA; CDR2 reads FQGNSA. J lost 6 bases, V lost 5 bases, and 10 bases had no gene match. The CDR3 extends over 15 amino acids. CDR3 sequence reads: CASSQRGTGVSEQYF. Written as DNA, the CDR3 is TGTGCCAGCAGCCAAAGGGGGACAGGGGTCTCCGAGCAGTACTTC.

The chain couples TRBV2 to TRBJ2-5; unclear D gene. V lost 3 bases to trimming and J lost 5 bases, with 7 bases between them. Germline V gene lookup returns CDR1 SNHLY and CDR2 FYNNEI. The length of the CDR3 is 12 residues. The DNA for the CDR3 is TGTGCCAGCAGTGAGATCGGGGAGACCCAGTACTTC. Amino acids: CASSEIGETQYF.

V usage is TRBV6-2 or TRBV6-3 and J usage is TRBJ1-2; D ambiguous. This CDR3 is built from 13 residues. Trimming removed 4 bases at V and 6 bases at J, with 12 bases between. Germline CDR1 reads MNHEY; CDR2 reads SVGEGT. For the CDR3, the DNA is TGTGCCAGCAGTTTCTTACCAGATGATGGCTACACCTTC. Protein: CASSFLPDDGYTF.

CDR3 DNA: TGTGCCAGTAGTAGCCCCCGGCGGGTCTCTGAAGCTTTCTTT. The encoded protein is CASSSPRRVSEAFF. The chain combines TRBV19 with TRBJ1-1; D unclear. Germline CDR1 reads LNHDA; CDR2 reads SQIVND (reference sequence). The CDR3 extends over 14 amino acids. V was pared by 4 bases and J by 6 bases, with 15 bases between. The full variable domain, its missing parts supplied by reference TRBV19 and TRBJ1-1, is DGGITQSPKYLFRKEGQNVTLSCEQNLNHDAMYWYRQDPGQGLRLIYYSQIVNDFQKGDIAEGYSVSREKKESFPLTVTSAQKNPTAFYLCASSSPRRVSEAFFGQGTRLTVV.

J is TRBJ1-5 and V is TRBV12-3 or TRBV12-4; D is unresolved. Deletions cut 3 bases from V and 5 bases from J, with 8 bases between. The CDR3 consists of 13 residues. The CDR3, as DNA: TGTGCCAGCAGTTTGCGGTTTGATCAGCCCCAGCATTTT. Encoded protein: CASSLRFDQPQHF.

The chain couples TRBV11-3 to TRBJ1-2, with D uncertain. This CDR3 is built from 12 residues. V lost 1 base to trimming and J lost 3 bases, with 3 bases between them. Germline CDR1 reads SGHNT; CDR2 reads YENEEA. As DNA, the CDR3 is TGTGCCAGCAGCTTAGTCCACTATGGCTACACCTTC. Translation: CASSLVHYGYTF.

This clone was counted a single time. The chain is built from TRBV6-1 and TRBJ2-2, with a weak D call TRBD2 (6 bases). This CDR3 is 14 amino acids long. The V and J ends lost 7 bases and 6 bases respectively, with 15 bases between them. CDR1 and CDR2 (germline): MNHNS, SASEGT. The CDR3 spells CASKKEGFPGELFF. The CDR3 DNA follows: TGTGCCAGCAAAAAGGAGGGGTTCCCCGGGGAGCTGTTTTTT.

The CDR3 loop reads CASSQEPGGGSPYEQYF. In nucleotides, the CDR3 is TGTGCCAGCAGCCAAGAACCAGGGGGTGGATCGCCCTACGAGCAGTACTTC. The chain combines TRBV3-1 (or the pseudogene TRBV3-2) with TRBJ2-7; 7 bases fit TRBD1. J gave up 2 bases and V 0 bases, and 10 bases lay outside the gene matches. CDR1 LGHDT and CDR2 YNNKEL come from the germline V gene (reference sequence). The CDR3 has 17 amino acids.

The chain joins TRBV11-1 to TRBJ2-4, with 8 bases matching TRBD1. The V gene's germline CDR1 is SGHAT and CDR2 FQDESV (reference sequence). The CDR3 sequence is 12 residues long. V was pared by 4 bases and J by 8 bases, with 1 base of the junction left unmatched. The CDR3 is CASSYRGDIQYF. The CDR3 nucleotides are TGTGCCAGCAGCTACAGGGGGGACATTCAGTACTTC.

This clone was observed once. The chain recombines TRBV3-1 (or the pseudogene TRBV3-2) with TRBJ1-4; a weak D match, TRBD1 (5 bases). Germline lookup yields CDR1 LGHDT and CDR2 YNNKEL (reference sequence). The CDR3 consists of 16 residues. Trimming pared 3 bases from V and 7 bases from J, leaving 18 bases between. The CDR3 region is CASSHKWKGQFEKLFF. CDR3 DNA sequence: TGTGCCAGCAGCCATAAGTGGAAGGGGCAGTTTGAAAAACTGTTTTTT.

This clone was counted once. The V call is TRBV6-2 or TRBV6-3, the J call TRBJ2-1, with D maybe TRBD2 (7 bases). CDR1 is MNHEY and CDR2 is SVGEGT in the germline V gene. V was shortened by 6 bases and J by 0 bases, with 18 bases between the two germline ends. This CDR3 has 17 residues. CDR3 sequence reads: CASSPWGGSSSYNEQFF. The CDR3 region has the DNA TGTGCCAGCAGCCCTTGGGGGGGCTCCAGCTCCTACAATGAGCAGTTCTTC.

This clone has just a few counts. This chain uses TRBV5-5 with TRBJ1-5; no firm D call. Trimming stripped 2 bases from V and 11 bases from J, with 20 bases between. The germline V gene has CDR1 SGHKS and CDR2 YYEKEE (reference sequence). This CDR3 is 15 amino acids long. The CDR3 DNA is TGTGCCAGCAGCTTACACCCGGACCGGCCTGCGGCCCAGCATTTT. Its translation is CASSLHPDRPAAQHF.

This clone was picked up one time. The chain has TRBV28 and TRBJ1-2; D is unresolved. The CDR3 is 12 residues long. Trimming pared 4 bases from V and 7 bases from J, leaving 10 bases between. Germline CDR1 and CDR2: MDHEN and SYDVKM. The DNA for the CDR3 is TGTGCCAGCAGTTCTCAGGAGGCTGGCTACACCTTC. As protein: CASSSQEAGYTF.

The table lists this clone with a count of one. The rearrangement uses TRBV5-5 and TRBJ1-5, with 7 nucleotides matching TRBD1. This CDR3 is built from 14 residues. V lost 4 bases and J lost 4; bases outside the gene matches: 5. Per the germline V gene, CDR1 is SGHKS and CDR2 is YYEKEE (reference sequence). The CDR3 DNA reads TGTGCCAGCAGCCCCGGGACAGAAAATCAGCCCCAGCATTTT. This sequence encodes CASSPGTENQPQHF.

The chain is built from TRBV30 and TRBJ2-7; 9 bases fit TRBD1. The CDR3 is 12 residues long. With 1 base clipped from V and 7 bases from J, the junction kept 2 bases outside the gene matches. Germline assignment: CDR1 GTSNPN and CDR2 SVGIG (reference sequence). The CDR3 here is CAWSAGQGEQYF. CDR3 coding DNA: TGTGCCTGGAGTGCAGGACAGGGGGAGCAGTACTTC.

This clone was found a few times. The chain carries TRBV5-4 and TRBJ1-2; the D is unclear. Germline V gene sequence: CDR1 SGHNT, CDR2 YYREEE (reference sequence). The CDR3 has 16 residues. Deletions cut 5 bases from V and 0 bases from J, with 17 bases between. This CDR3 is CASSDRVLSTNYGYTF. CDR3 sequence (DNA): TGTGCCAGCAGTGATAGGGTTCTATCTACTAACTATGGCTACACCTTC.

This rearrangement joins TRBV4-1 to TRBJ1-1; D gene unclear. The germline V and J ends were trimmed by 4 bases and 1 base, with 10 bases remaining between them. Germline CDR1 and CDR2: MGHRA and YSYEKL. This CDR3 spans 14 amino acids. CDR3 in amino acids: CASSRAGGNTEAFF. The CDR3 DNA follows: TGCGCCAGCAGCCGGGCAGGAGGGAACACTGAAGCTTTCTTT.

The chain joins TRBV6-5 to TRBJ2-4; tentatively, D is TRBD1 or TRBD2 (7 bases each). The V gene's germline CDR1 is MNHEY and CDR2 SVGAGI. There are 12 residues in the CDR3. This chain's CDR3 is CTWGGKGAIQYF. CDR3 nucleotides: TGTACCTGGGGGGGCAAGGGGGCCATTCAGTACTTC.